This TCR beta chain was recorded in a study of response to subunit inactivated influenza vaccine. Whole-study results and caveats: The authors proposed limited new T cell recruitment per seasonal influenza vaccination.

TCRdb passed the RT-PCR reads through MiXCR, listing each CDR3 protein once. Of around 250,000 distinct CDR3 sequences listed, roughly an eighth are singletons. This clonotype was seen ten or more times. Its antigen remains unknown. The V end was cut by 3 bases, the J end by 4 bases, with 13 bases between. Looked up from germline, CDR1 is MDHEN and CDR2 is SYDVKM. The CDR3 totals 14 residues. This material consisted of non-naive T cells sorted from PBMCs, taken roughly 2 weeks before vaccination. The chain couples TRBV28 to TRBJ2-7; tentatively, D is TRBD2 (5 bases). The clonotype originates from a man between 50 and 59 years old who received an inactivated influenza vaccine. The CDR3 is CASSFEGQGYEQYF. Written as DNA, the CDR3 is TGTGCCAGCAGTTTTGAGGGCCAAGGGTACGAGCAGTACTTC.